This TCR beta chain was recorded in a study of beta chain features in type 1 diabetes listed by TCRdb under 2018. Context from the whole study: Mean age, gender distribution, total cell number and subset yield were not different between patients and healthy donors. The study compared the TCRB repertoires of sorted circulating CD4+ T cell subsets in recently diagnosed type 1 diabetes patients with those in matched healthy donors. A total of roughly 98,000,000 sorted cells were examined across all samples, and a strong correlation was observed between cell number per subset and RNA yield. Whereas all 28 donors provided naive and central memory subsets, regulatory and stem cell-like memory subsets were isolated from just 8 patients and roughly 8 healthy donors. The full study reports these points: Sequencing cDNA rather than genomic DNA could over-represent highly expressing activated cells, although activation and CD3 levels did not differ between groups. HLA sub-analyses involved small numbers of individuals, so any influence of HLA type on TCRB rearrangement remained unresolved. Patients with type 1 diabetes made fewer insertions and deleted more nucleotides at VDJ recombination sites, implying thymic rearrangement abnormalities. Naive, central memory and regulatory TCRB repertoires appeared more similar among patients than among healthy donors. Shorter templates might have been favored by PCR, but patient and control samples were amplified and corrected together, so both groups would have been affected equally by any skew. A moderate but significant shortening of TCRB CDR3 length was observed in type 1 diabetes patients in all four CD4+ subsets.

Concerning this clone itself: Its antigen is unknown. One base away there is no much larger clone; base qualities are not given.

All of the isolated RNA was reverse transcribed with the High Capacity cDNA Reverse Transcription Kit, so expressed TCRB transcripts were sequenced. Deep immunoSEQ sequencing was performed on naive, central memory and regulatory T cell samples, with an average of approximately 4 million total reads per sample. After sorted cells were lysed in RLT buffer, RNA was extracted with DNase-treated RNeasy Micro or Mini kits, with the choice depending on cell number. To prevent cross-contamination, each cell subset was processed individually, whereas patient and healthy donor samples were processed jointly. The immunoSEQ multiplex PCR was used to amplify TCRB sequences from cDNA, yielding 87-bp fragments that span the CDR3 region. Amplicons were sequenced on the Illumina HiSeq platform. The authors processed their data as follows. Synthetic template baselines were used to correct PCR bias computationally, reads within Hamming distance 2 were collapsed together, and singletons that could not be merged were discarded. Reads were aligned against IMGT to assign V, D and J genes, CDR3 length and insertions or deletions at six rearrangement sites. Within each subset, clonotype counts were normalized to the number of sorted cells before true diversity and Gini coefficients were calculated with the tcR R package. The overlap coefficient, calculated on TCRB nucleotide sequences, was used to measure repertoire sharing. Imported from immuneACCESS, the table was reduced by TCRdb to in-frame sequences with V and J called. These copies leave out some clones; in studies compared against another copy, an unresolved V gene accounts for under half, and the cause of the remainder is not known. D and trimming were read from the DNA, whereas the V and J calls and clone size are those reported in that table. The sample yields around 40,000 clones; about 66% were counted once. The top ten hold about 2% of the sample.

CDR1 and CDR2 (SGHRS, YFSETQ) derive from the germline V gene. From the cysteine up to the phenylalanine, the CDR3 has a length of 15 residues. CDR3 DNA only is kept here, 45 bases in frame from base 1. V and J are truncated by 0 bases and 0 bases respectively, leaving an intervening sequence of 7 bases. Each donor gave one peripheral blood draw, about 100 mL on average, collected into heparinised tubes. A BD FACSAria II was used to sort naive, central memory, regulatory and stem cell-like memory CD4+ T cells with a panel that included CD45RO, CCR7, CD25, CD127, CD95 and CD27. All sorted populations exceeded 95% purity. PBMCs were separated immediately by Lymphoprep density gradient centrifugation and were stained directly, without being cultured. To minimize batch effects, samples were stained and sorted in pairs, one healthy donor with one patient per experiment.

The sequence was obtained from a woman in her late teens or twenties with type 1 diabetes. Rearrangement joined TRBV5-1 to TRBJ1-3, with the identity of the D gene unclear. Sequencing was carried out using Tregs from blood. The cell subset or site tag for this specimen amounts to: regulatory CD4+ T cells. CDR3 loop: CASSLAGDSGNTIYF. In nucleotide form, the sequence is TGCGCCAGCAGCTTGGCCGGAGACTCTGGAAACACCATATATTTT.